This T cell receptor beta chain appears in the sequencing data of a study of early T cells in non-severe SARS-CoV-2 infection. Researchers attached unique molecular identifiers to individual cDNA molecules. MiXCR was run by TCRdb on the 5' RACE reads, yielding one entry per CDR3 protein. The sample shows 65,000 to 85,000 distinct CDR3 sequences, 9.5% to 13% of them seen only once. This clonotype appeared many times. Sample: whole blood. The receptor's source is an adult who was a healthcare worker with PCR-confirmed SARS-CoV-2 infection or an uninfected control (not recorded which).

The CDR3: CATSRDPGSLGGNEQFF. DNA for the CDR3: TGTGCCACCAGCAGAGATCCGGGGTCCTTGGGGGGCAATGAGCAGTTCTTC. This sequence joins TRBV15 and TRBJ2-1; perhaps TRBD2 as D (6 bases). Trimming took 0 bases from V and 6 from J, leaving 18 bases between them. Germline V gene data show CDR1 as LNHNV and CDR2 as YYDKDF (reference sequence). The CDR3 totals 17 residues.